The entry below describes one T cell receptor (beta chain). The data derive from a study of blood T cell repertoires in COVID-19. Measured with immunoSEQ multiplex PCR; TCRdb has only the in-frame clones, and not every one. The data hold 100,000 to 150,000 clones, with roughly 80% observed a single time. The sequence was obtained from a middle-aged man with acute or convalescent COVID-19. The sequencing input was peripheral blood.

CDR3 residues: CASSQDPSGDNEQFF. DNA for the CDR3: TGTGCCAGCAGCCAAGACCCCTCGGGAGACAATGAGCAGTTCTTC. The V and J genes are TRBV4-2 and TRBJ2-1; possibly TRBD2 for D (6 bases). The length of the CDR3 is 15 residues. The ends were cut back, 0 bases at V and 5 bases at J, with 11 bases in the middle. Germline V gene lookup returns CDR1 LGHNA and CDR2 YNFKEQ.